Listed below are T cell receptor beta chains from one sample, sequenced in a study of CD8+ T cells in alopecia areata. Profiling relied on immunoSEQ multiplex PCR, and the TCRdb table lists in-frame clones only, not all of them. The repertoire includes roughly 200,000 clones, approximately 47% of them detected once, and over 2.5% sits in the top ten. This sample comprised CD4+ T cells sorted from blood, obtained at approximately week 36, from a patient treated with tofacitinib. The receptor source for this set is a human donor with alopecia areata. Both conserved end residues are part of each CDR3. D genes are given only for firm matches. Some rows mark clone size as missing; the rest say once, few, many or name a class of expanded clone.

J gene,clone size,D gene,V gene,CDR3 protein,CDR3 DNA
TRBJ2-2,-,-,TRBV29-1,CSVGVGIAGRGSGELFF,TGCAGCGTTGGAGTCGGCATTGCCGGCAGGGGATCCGGGGAGCTGTTTTTT
TRBJ1-2,-,-,TRBV30,CAWIRDGHVGGYTF,TGTGCCTGGATCCGGGACGGACATGTAGGTGGCTACACCTTC
TRBJ2-5,-,TRBD2,TRBV29-1,CSVLPGGVQETQYF,TGCAGCGTTCTCCCCGGGGGGGTCCAAGAGACCCAGTACTTC
TRBJ2-6,few,-,TRBV10-2,CASKGSGNGPSGANVLTF,TGCGCCAGCAAGGGAAGCGGTAATGGTCCCTCTGGGGCCAACGTCCTGACTTTC
TRBJ1-2,many,-,TRBV10-3,CAISEARENYGYTF,TGTGCCATCAGTGAGGCAAGAGAAAACTATGGCTACACCTTC
TRBJ2-7,few,-,TRBV7-3,CASSKQGGLGYEQYF,TGTGCCAGCAGCAAACAGGGTGGACTTGGCTACGAGCAGTACTTC
TRBJ2-1,-,-,TRBV7-2,CASSPLRAGEQFF,TGTGCCAGCAGCCCCCTCCGTGCGGGGGAGCAGTTCTTC
TRBJ2-5,-,-,TRBV29-1,CSVDRSGETQYF,TGCAGCGTTGATCGTTCAGGGGAGACCCAGTACTTC
TRBJ2-3,few,-,TRBV29-1,CSVGRGVDTDTQYF,TGCAGCGTTGGGCGGGGAGTCGACACAGATACGCAGTATTTT
TRBJ1-4,-,TRBD1,TRBV27,CASSLSRGTGGGKLFF,TGTGCCAGCAGTTTATCGAGAGGGACAGGGGGCGGAAAACTGTTTTTT
TRBJ2-6,-,-,TRBV2,CASSEEYPGANVLTF,TGTGCCAGCAGTGAAGAATACCCTGGGGCCAACGTCCTGACTTTC
TRBJ2-7,few,-,TRBV20-1,CSARGNHEQYF,TGCAGTGCTAGAGGGAATCACGAGCAGTACTTC
TRBJ2-6,-,TRBD1,TRBV29-1,CSVELTGTGVPGANVLTF,TGCAGCGTTGAGTTAACCGGGACAGGGGTTCCTGGGGCCAACGTCCTGACTTTC
TRBJ2-7,few,TRBD1,TRBV7-8,CASSFQGDEQYF,TGTGCCAGCAGCTTTCAGGGGGACGAGCAGTACTTC
TRBJ2-1,few,-,TRBV19,CASSIYRQQSHNEQFF,TGTGCCAGTAGTATATACAGGCAACAGTCTCACAATGAGCAGTTCTTC
TRBJ2-1,-,TRBD2,TRBV9,CASSVAAGGSANSYNEQFF,TGTGCCAGCAGCGTAGCGGCGGGGGGTAGCGCGAACTCCTACAATGAGCAGTTCTTC
TRBJ1-2,few,-,TRBV30,CAWSLDQIYGYTF,TGTGCCTGGAGTTTGGACCAAATCTATGGCTACACCTTC
TRBJ2-2,-,-,TRBV7-7,CASSPSLNTGELFF,TGTGCTAGCAGCCCCTCCCTGAACACCGGGGAGCTGTTTTTT
TRBJ2-1,once,-,TRBV9,CASRLRPGDIYNEQFF,TGTGCCAGCAGGCTCAGGCCCGGGGATATATACAATGAGCAGTTCTTC
TRBJ2-4,-,-,TRBV29-1,CSVEELPRIAKNIQYF,TGCAGCGTTGAAGAACTCCCGAGAATAGCCAAAAACATTCAGTACTTC
TRBJ2-5,-,-,TRBV28,CASSFHVRPEAQYF,TGTGCCAGCAGTTTCCACGTGCGTCCTGAGGCCCAGTACTTC
TRBJ1-4,few,-,TRBV19,CASSITEGKLFF,TGTGCCAGTAGTATCACGGAGGGAAAACTGTTTTTT
TRBJ1-5,-,-,TRBV2,CASSDEGRSNQPQHF,TGTGCCAGCAGTGACGAGGGCAGGAGCAATCAGCCCCAGCATTTT
TRBJ2-7,-,-,TRBV11-2,CASRHIRDTYEQYF,TGTGCCAGCAGACATATACGGGACACCTACGAGCAGTACTTC
TRBJ2-3,-,TRBD2,TRBV9,CASRPISGSGTDTQYF,TGTGCCAGCAGACCTATTAGCGGGAGTGGCACAGATACGCAGTATTTT
TRBJ1-4,-,-,TRBV29-1,CSAGGMSADEKLFF,TGCAGCGCCGGGGGAATGTCGGCGGATGAAAAACTGTTTTTT
TRBJ2-1,-,TRBD1,TRBV29-1,CSVEIWRTGLNEQFF,TGCAGCGTTGAAATTTGGAGGACAGGACTTAATGAGCAGTTCTTC
TRBJ2-1,-,TRBD2,TRBV7-3,CASSLRTSYGKNNEQFF,TGTGCCAGCAGCCTTCGGACTAGCTACGGAAAAAATAATGAGCAGTTCTTC
TRBJ2-5,once,-,TRBV5-4,CASSGAQGGVETQYF,TGTGCCAGCTCTGGAGCTCAGGGTGGGGTCGAGACCCAGTACTTC
TRBJ2-3,few,-,TRBV6-5,CASRTAAATDTQYF,TGTGCCAGCAGGACCGCGGCGGCCACAGATACGCAGTATTTT
TRBJ2-7,-,-,TRBV30,CAWRAVDLYEQYF,TGTGCCTGGAGAGCGGTGGACCTCTACGAGCAGTACTTC
TRBJ2-1,few,TRBD1,TRBV5-4,CASSLKGQYNEQFF,TGTGCCAGCAGCTTGAAGGGACAGTACAATGAGCAGTTCTTC
TRBJ1-2,few,-,TRBV4-2,CASSPGTGNYGYTF,TGTGCCAGCAGCCCCGGGACGGGGAACTATGGCTACACCTTC
TRBJ2-7,-,-,TRBV30,CAWSVTHYEQYF,TGTGCCTGGAGTGTAACCCATTACGAGCAGTACTTC
TRBJ1-2,-,-,TRBV2,CASTAFRGYGYTF,TGTGCCAGCACAGCATTTCGAGGGTATGGCTACACCTTC